This record covers a single T cell receptor (beta chain). The record originates from a study of blood T cell repertoires in COVID-19. Study-level background: The origin of the acute and convalescent COVID-19 samples was the United States, Italy and Spain. T cells, B-cell-depleted T cells, or PBMCs provided the cDNA or gDNA that served as material.

In the original analysis: Amplified reference gene primers provided the basis for estimating nucleated cell counts. Only in-frame clones appear in the TCRdb table, and some are missing; sequencing was by immunoSEQ multiplex PCR. The D gene and trimming were derived from the DNA, and the V and J assignments and clone size from that table. Found here are under 250,000 clones, roughly 85% of them singletons; the top ten hold 4% to 6%. The CDR3 has 13 residues. The germline CDR1 and CDR2 sequences are GTSNPN and SVGIG (reference sequence). The Seattle patients, enrolled during active infection, were followed longitudinally.

Sequences were obtained from peripheral blood. This receptor was identified in a man aged 50 to 59 with COVID-19, enrolled during active disease. This rearrangement joins TRBV30 to TRBJ1-2; D might be TRBD1 (6 bases). CDR3 protein: CGLRITGTYGYTF. DNA for the CDR3: TGTGGACTTCGAATAACAGGGACCTATGGCTACACCTTC.